Detailed here is one T cell receptor (beta chain). Its specificity is unknown. This sample stems from a study of cytomegalovirus exposure and HLA in healthy donors. Findings and limits, study-wide: In an earlier analysis, in some 600 donors, most V segments appeared productive either ~87% or ~30% of the time. A link between a missense DCLRE1C variant and TCR beta V- and J-gene trimming emerged from a later analysis. By a later analysis, the bulk of CMV-associated TCR beta chains appeared HLA-restricted. In vitro checks showed that a few CMV-associated chains really do target CMV antigens.

Germline CDR1 reads SGHRS; CDR2 reads YFSETQ. The CDR3 consists of 16 residues. Trimming removed 2 bases from V and 5 bases from J, with 16 bases in between. The PCR made use of 60 Vbeta and 13 Jbeta primers. Assay: immunoSEQ multiplex PCR; the TCRdb copy retains only in-frame clones and omits some. The sample has 150,000 to 200,000 clones; roughly four fifths are singletons. Material: PBMCs. The TCR originated in a man in his forties or fifties in good health and CMV-seropositive. The V gene is TRBV5-1, the J gene TRBJ1-4; D call uncertain. The CDR3 protein is CASSFGGFGKNEKLFF. The DNA for the CDR3 is TGCGCCAGCAGCTTTGGAGGGTTCGGGAAAAATGAAAAACTGTTTTTT.